Detailed here is one TCR beta chain. This clonotype was seen a few times. No cognate antigen has been identified for it. No base quality information exists; no much larger clone differs at one position. The entry originates in a study of response to subunit inactivated influenza vaccine (dated by TCRdb to about 2018). For the wider study: Deep quantitative profiling of the T cell receptor repertoire was used in the study to follow responses to a trivalent subunit inactivated influenza vaccine. Study-level results and caveats: According to the authors, only a limited number of new T cells may be recruited by each seasonal influenza vaccination.

For CDR1 and CDR2, the germline V gene lists MNHEY and SVGEGT. V is trimmed back by 2 bases and J by 6 bases, and the junction contains 9 bases that no gene match accounts for. CDR3 length: 17 amino acids, cysteine to phenylalanine. The read is trimmed to its CDR3 DNA, 51 bases read in frame from base 1. Library method: RT-PCR. TCRdb records Illumina HiSeq 2500 as the sequencer. The public reads were quality trimmed at Q25 with fastp and then assembled into clones with MiXCR by TCRdb, keeping productive beta chains. Each CDR3 protein appears once, grouped with its most common genes and DNA. Counted in this sample were about 190,000 distinct CDR3 sequences; approximately 14% of them appeared once. The ten largest make up about 28% of the sample.

Material: CD8+ T cells sorted from PBMCs, obtained about 5 days after vaccination. This sequence was found in a man over 45 who received an inactivated influenza vaccine. Donor details come from another sample of the same person, matched by shared clones. The chain joins TRBV6-2 or TRBV6-3 to TRBJ2-2, and 10 junction bases match TRBD1. The CDR3 reads CASSYMPGQGLPGELFF. The sequenced DNA: TGTGCCAGCAGTTACATGCCGGGACAGGGGCTCCCCGGGGAGCTGTTTTTT.